This is a list of T cell receptor beta chains from one sample in a study of response to subunit inactivated influenza vaccine. Using its own MiXCR run on the RT-PCR reads, TCRdb lists one record per CDR3 protein. The profile shows 650,000 to 800,000 distinct CDR3 sequences, around 14% of them singletons. The sequencing here drew on PBMCs from blood, taken 14 to 15 days before vaccination. The origin of the receptors is a man aged 50-60 years who received an inactivated influenza vaccine. Each CDR3 is given with its conserved first and last residue. A D gene is named only where the DNA matches it firmly. Size is omitted from some rows. Given values are once, few, many or a class for expanded clones.

v_gene: TRBV10-3
d_gene: -
j_gene: TRBJ2-3
abundance: few
len: 15
CDR3nt: TGTGCCATCAGAGAGGACATTCCCAGCACAGATACGCAGTATTTT
CDR3aa: CAIREDIPSTDTQYF

v_gene: TRBV20-1
d_gene: TRBD2
j_gene: TRBJ2-7
abundance: many
len: 15
CDR3nt: TGCAGTGCTCCTGGACTAGCGGGAAATAGGGACGAGCAGTACTTC
CDR3aa: CSAPGLAGNRDEQYF

v_gene: TRBV7-6
d_gene: TRBD2
j_gene: TRBJ2-2
abundance: -
len: 16
CDR3nt: TGTGCCAGCAGCTTAGTCGCGGGAGGGGGCACCGGGGAGCTGTTTTTT
CDR3aa: CASSLVAGGGTGELFF

v_gene: TRBV7-2
d_gene: -
j_gene: TRBJ2-1
abundance: many
len: 13
CDR3nt: TGTGCCAGCAGCCCCGACTGGTACAATGAGCAGTTCTTC
CDR3aa: CASSPDWYNEQFF

v_gene: TRBV28
d_gene: TRBD2
j_gene: TRBJ2-3
abundance: -
len: 16
CDR3nt: TGTGCCAGCAGTTTTTTGGGACTAGCGTCCACAGATACGCAGTATTTT
CDR3aa: CASSFLGLASTDTQYF

v_gene: TRBV10-3
d_gene: TRBD2
j_gene: TRBJ2-2
abundance: -
len: 16
CDR3nt: TGTGCCATCAGTGCCTCTAGCGGGAGGGGCACCGGGGAGCTGTTTTTT
CDR3aa: CAISASSGRGTGELFF

v_gene: TRBV4-3
d_gene: TRBD1
j_gene: TRBJ1-1
abundance: -
len: 14
CDR3nt: TGCGCCAGCAGCGCAGCAGGGGGCGTCACTGAAGCTTTCTTT
CDR3aa: CASSAAGGVTEAFF

v_gene: TRBV7-8
d_gene: -
j_gene: TRBJ2-2
abundance: many
len: 16
CDR3nt: TGTGCCAGCAGCCTCTTCTCGGGGGTTTCGACCGGGGAGCTGTTTTTT
CDR3aa: CASSLFSGVSTGELFF

v_gene: TRBV6-1
d_gene: -
j_gene: TRBJ1-5
abundance: few
len: 16
CDR3nt: TGTGCCAGCAGCGAATCGGTTCCCTGGGGCAATCAGCCCCAGCATTTT
CDR3aa: CASSESVPWGNQPQHF

v_gene: TRBV4-2
d_gene: TRBD2
j_gene: TRBJ2-1
abundance: -
len: 16
CDR3nt: TGTGCCAGCAGCCAAGCCTGGGGACTAGCCGGAGGGGTGCAGTTCTTC
CDR3aa: CASSQAWGLAGGVQFF

v_gene: TRBV12-3/TRBV12-4
d_gene: -
j_gene: TRBJ2-1
abundance: many
len: 15
CDR3nt: TGTGCCAGCAGCCTTTATACAGGGTCCTACAATGAGCAGTTCTTC
CDR3aa: CASSLYTGSYNEQFF

v_gene: TRBV2
d_gene: TRBD2
j_gene: TRBJ2-3
abundance: -
len: 18
CDR3nt: TGTGCCAGCAGTCTAACACCCCTACTAGCGGGAGGATCGCATACGCAGTATTTT
CDR3aa: CASSLTPLLAGGSHTQYF

v_gene: TRBV5-1
d_gene: -
j_gene: TRBJ2-5
abundance: -
len: 13
CDR3nt: TGCGCCAGCAGTTTGGACACCGAAGAGACCCAGTACTTC
CDR3aa: CASSLDTEETQYF

v_gene: TRBV5-5
d_gene: -
j_gene: TRBJ1-5
abundance: few
len: 15
CDR3nt: TGTGCCAGCAGCTTGGAAGTCAGGGGAGCTCAGCCCCAGCATTTT
CDR3aa: CASSLEVRGAQPQHF

v_gene: TRBV3-1
d_gene: -
j_gene: TRBJ2-7
abundance: -
len: 12
CDR3nt: TGTGCCAGCAGCCACCAGACGGACGAGCAGTACTTC
CDR3aa: CASSHQTDEQYF

v_gene: TRBV6-2/TRBV6-3
d_gene: TRBD2
j_gene: TRBJ2-1
abundance: few
len: 15
CDR3nt: TGTGCCAGCGGAATAGCGGGGGCAGCCTCGAATGAGCAGTTCTTC
CDR3aa: CASGIAGAASNEQFF

v_gene: TRBV15
d_gene: -
j_gene: TRBJ2-5
abundance: -
len: 14
CDR3nt: TGTGCCACCAGCAGAGATCAATACCAAGAGACCCAGTACTTC
CDR3aa: CATSRDQYQETQYF

v_gene: TRBV5-4
d_gene: TRBD2
j_gene: TRBJ2-3
abundance: few
len: 16
CDR3nt: TGTGCCAGCAGCATGTTTGCGGGAGGGAGGGCAGATACGCAGTATTTT
CDR3aa: CASSMFAGGRADTQYF

v_gene: TRBV4-3
d_gene: TRBD1
j_gene: TRBJ2-7
abundance: few
len: 13
CDR3nt: TGCGCCAGCAGCCAACGTACAGGGGACGAGCAGTACTTC
CDR3aa: CASSQRTGDEQYF

v_gene: TRBV5-1
d_gene: -
j_gene: TRBJ2-1
abundance: many
len: 16
CDR3nt: TGCGCCAGCAGCTTTAGGACAGCAACGGACGGTAATGAGCAGTTCTTC
CDR3aa: CASSFRTATDGNEQFF

v_gene: TRBV5-1
d_gene: -
j_gene: TRBJ1-2
abundance: -
len: 13
CDR3nt: TGCGCCAGCAGCTTGACAGCGATCTATGGCTACACCTTC
CDR3aa: CASSLTAIYGYTF

v_gene: TRBV10-3
d_gene: -
j_gene: TRBJ2-3
abundance: -
len: 14
CDR3nt: TGTGCCATGAAACAGGGGACTAGGGATTCGGCGCAGTATTTT
CDR3aa: CAMKQGTRDSAQYF

v_gene: TRBV5-1
d_gene: -
j_gene: TRBJ2-7
abundance: -
len: 14
CDR3nt: TGCGCCAGCAGCTTGGACGGACACTCCTACGAGCAGTACTTC
CDR3aa: CASSLDGHSYEQYF

v_gene: TRBV6-1
d_gene: TRBD2
j_gene: TRBJ2-7
abundance: -
len: 15
CDR3nt: TGTGCCAGCAGTCCCTCCCGGGGGGGCTCCTACGAGCAGTACTTC
CDR3aa: CASSPSRGGSYEQYF

v_gene: TRBV6-1
d_gene: -
j_gene: TRBJ2-3
abundance: -
len: 15
CDR3nt: TGTGCCAGCAGTCCCCGAGGGACTAGCACAGATACGCAGTATTTT
CDR3aa: CASSPRGTSTDTQYF

v_gene: TRBV5-1
d_gene: TRBD1
j_gene: TRBJ2-5
abundance: many
len: 14
CDR3nt: TGTGCCAGCAGCTTGGGGACAGCTCAAGAGACCCAGTACTTC
CDR3aa: CASSLGTAQETQYF

v_gene: TRBV24-1
d_gene: -
j_gene: TRBJ1-1
abundance: -
len: 12
CDR3nt: TGTGCCACCTCTGGGGGGAACACTGAAGCTTTCTTT
CDR3aa: CATSGGNTEAFF

v_gene: TRBV19
d_gene: TRBD2
j_gene: TRBJ2-2
abundance: -
len: 18
CDR3nt: TGTGCCAGTAGTATAGACAGGACTAGCGGCGACTACACCGGGGAGCTGTTTTTT
CDR3aa: CASSIDRTSGDYTGELFF